This TCR beta chain originates from a study of cytotoxic CD8 clonotypes in ibrutinib-treated CLL. For the study at large: Among patients, some 25 responded partially and 2 completely; 14 then stayed remitted and around 12 progressed after median roughly 68 months.

TCRdb keeps only in-frame clones here, not all; method: immunoSEQ multiplex PCR. The table lists some 150,000 clones, 77% of them singletons, with 28% in the top ten. CDR1 is MDHEN and CDR2 is SYDVKM in the germline V gene. The CDR3 is 15 residues long. With V trimmed by 7 bases and J by 6 bases, 8 bases remained unmatched. The chain joins TRBV28 to TRBJ2-2, with TRBD1 matching over 10 bases. This clonotype was sampled from a human donor with chronic lymphocytic leukemia. Sequencing used PBMCs, obtained after 12 months of ibrutinib treatment. DNA for the CDR3: TGTGCCAGCACCTGGGACAGGGGTAGTGCCGGGGAGCTGTTTTTT. Translation: CASTWDRGSAGELFF.